This T cell receptor (beta chain) was sequenced during a study of blood T cell repertoires in COVID-19. The CDR3 consists of 19 residues. Germline CDR1 and CDR2: SSHAT and FNYEAQ (reference sequence). J was trimmed by 1 base and V by 6 bases; bases with no gene match: 13. Per the original data handling: Reference gene primers were amplified, and this amplification served to estimate nucleated cell counts. Generated by immunoSEQ multiplex PCR, the TCRdb table keeps only in-frame clones and is missing some. Clonal size and the V and J genes are those of that table, whereas D and trimming came from the DNA. The sample carries a few hundred thousand clones, around 91% recorded once. Participants spanned ages about 18 to 90 years and resided in roughly 22 US areas. Which cohort a participant joined came from the clinical history participants gave. Before they entered the study, exposed participants had met a COVID-19 case within 2 weeks.

Sequences were obtained from PBMCs or T cells enriched from blood (not recorded which). V usage is TRBV7-7 and J usage is TRBJ1-5, with 12 bases lining up with TRBD1. The TCR was taken from a young man who had been exposed to COVID-19. The CDR3 DNA sequence: TGTGCCAGCAGATTCCTCCGGGACAGGGGGCAATCAAGCAATCAGCCCCAGCATTTT. It yields the protein CASRFLRDRGQSSNQPQHF.